This T cell receptor (beta chain) was sequenced in a study of OX40 agonist ivuxolimab in advanced cancers. The overall study: Patients were dosed intravenously with ivuxolimab at 0.01 to 10 mg/kg every 2 weeks. Melanoma, hepatocellular carcinoma, head and neck or renal cell cancer occurred in dose-escalation patients. General study results and limits: Circulating CD4+ and CD8+ T cells showed clonal expansion by week 6 at 0.1 to 3.0 mg/kg.

The CDR3 contains 16 residues. Trimming removed 1 base from V and 2 bases from J, with 12 bases in between. The germline V gene has CDR1 MGHDK and CDR2 SYGVNS. TCRdb's table, derived via immunoSEQ multiplex PCR, lists solely in-frame clones and lacks some. The sample lists approximately 88,000 clones; approximately 90% were seen once. Concerning this clone itself: Its specificity is not known.

The timepoints at which blood was sampled were baseline, cycle 4 day 1, and cycle 7 day 1. The sequenced sample was CD4+ or CD8+ T cells sorted from blood, obtained in a trial of the OX40 agonist ivuxolimab. The TCR was taken from an adult with an advanced solid tumor such as melanoma, head and neck, liver or kidney cancer. The J gene is TRBJ2-1, the V gene TRBV25-1; D is unclear. The CDR3 reads CASSESRKGPYNEQFF. In DNA form, the CDR3 reads TGTGCCAGCAGTGAATCGAGGAAGGGCCCCTACAATGAGCAGTTCTTC.